Each of the 30 T cell receptor beta chains below was sequenced from the same sample in a study of T cells in Graves' hyperthyroidism and ophthalmopathy. Researchers amplified the TCR beta CDR3 regions from RNA transcripts. RT-PCR in the first round (using the HTBI primer set) targeted the TCR CDR3. MiXCR, run by TCRdb on the multiplex PCR reads, gives a single entry per CDR3 protein. The repertoire has about 720,000 distinct CDR3 sequences, 15% to 20% of them found once; the top ten carry around 8.1%. Sequenced: blood. Every receptor here comes from a man aged 18 to 30 with Graves' hyperthyroidism.

The rearrangement uses TRBV7-2 and TRBJ2-1, with 11 bases identical to TRBD2. The CDR3 contains 18 residues. Germline lookup yields CDR1 SGHTA and CDR2 FQGNSA. V was clipped by 5 bases and J by 8 bases; unmatched bases: 17. This CDR3 is CASSATLAGEPWGDEQFF. The CDR3, as DNA: TGTGCCAGCAGCGCTACACTAGCGGGGGAACCTTGGGGGGATGAGCAGTTCTTC.

Points on this clonotype: A much larger clone lies a single base off, so this may be a read error. The V and J genes are TRBV12-3 or TRBV12-4 and TRBJ2-7; tentative D call: TRBD2 (5 bases). The V gene lost 8 bases and the J gene lost 2 bases, with 16 bases spanning the gap. The CDR3 sequence is 14 residues long. CDR3: CASCSGNGAYEQYF. CDR3 nucleotide sequence: TGTGCCAGCTGTTCGGGAAATGGGGCCTACGAGCAGTACTTC.

Concerning this clonotype itself: A much larger clonotype is one base distant, so this may be a read error. The CDR3 DNA is TGTGCCAGCAGTAAGATGACTCGACTCGACACCGGGGAGCTGTTTTTT. Translating gives CASSKMTRLDTGELFF. The V and J genes are TRBV2 and TRBJ2-2; D is ambiguous. Germline assignment: CDR1 SNHLY and CDR2 FYNNEI. The ends were cut back, 5 bases at V and 3 bases at J, with 16 bases in the middle. The CDR3 consists of 16 residues. The whole variable domain, remainder taken from reference TRBV2 and TRBJ2-2, is EPEVTQTPSHQVTQMGQEVILRCVPISNHLYFYWYRQILGQKVEFLVSFYNNEISEKSEIFDDQFSVERPDGSNFTLKIRSTKLEDSAMYFCASSKMTRLDTGELFFGEGSRLTVL.

This clonotype was seen more than once but under ten times. The chain uses TRBV7-6 and TRBJ2-5; D not certain. Trimming took off 4 bases at V and 1 base at J, with 16 bases between the two ends. Germline V gene sequence: CDR1 SGHVS, CDR2 FNYEAQ. The CDR3 loop spans 16 amino acids. As DNA, the CDR3 is TGTGCCAGCAGCTGGACCGTAGGCTTGGGCCAAGAGACCCAGTACTTC. Translating gives CASSWTVGLGQETQYF.

This clonotype was found many times. The J gene is TRBJ2-7, the V gene TRBV27; the match to TRBD1 covers 7 bases. Unmatched junction bases numbered 3, after V lost 1 base and J lost 3 bases. Germline V gene sequence: CDR1 MNHEY, CDR2 SMNVEV (reference sequence). The CDR3 loop spans 14 amino acids. The CDR3 DNA reads as TGTGCCAGCAGTTTATTGGGACAGAACTACGAGCAGTACTTC. This encodes CASSLLGQNYEQYF.

The rearrangement links TRBV27 to TRBJ2-1; D remains unclear. In germline, CDR1 is MNHEY, CDR2 SMNVEV (reference sequence). This CDR3 is built from 17 residues. V lost 2 bases to trimming and J lost 0 bases, with 14 bases between them. In nucleotides, the CDR3 is TGTGCCAGCAGTTTAATGGCTTTGAGGAGCTCCTACAATGAGCAGTTCTTC. This translates into CASSLMALRSSYNEQFF.

This clonotype occurred many times. One end of the junction varies from germline; a read error may be responsible. The chain has TRBV7-8 and TRBJ2-3; the D is unclear. CDR1 is SGHVS, CDR2 FQNEAQ, per germline. The CDR3 covers 14 residues. This CDR3 is CASSLATSTDTQYF. In nucleotides, the CDR3 is TGTGCCAGCAGTTTAGCTACTAGCACAGATACGCAGTATTTT.

This clonotype was seen repeatedly, ten times or more. V gene TRBV6-1 combines with J gene TRBJ2-7, with D perhaps matching TRBD1 or TRBD2 (5 bases each). The germline V gene encodes CDR1 MNHNS and CDR2 SASEGT. V was pared by 10 bases and J by 0 bases, with 19 bases between. The CDR3 is 15 residues long. The CDR3 spells CATKGTQGPSYEQYF. CDR3 DNA: TGTGCCACGAAAGGTACGCAGGGACCCTCCTACGAGCAGTACTTC.

This clonotype has just a few counts. The chain links TRBV24-1 to TRBJ2-3, with TRBD2 matching 12 bases. Germline trimming cut 9 bases from V and 1 base from J; bases unmatched to any gene: 10. The CDR3 runs 17 residues. Germline V gene data show CDR1 as KGHDR and CDR2 as SFDVKD. CDR3 sequence reads: CATQGLAGSGGTDTQYF. The CDR3 DNA sequence: TGTGCCACCCAAGGACTAGCGGGATCTGGTGGCACAGATACGCAGTATTTT.

This clonotype was seen a handful of times. The V gene is TRBV20-1, the J gene TRBJ1-5, with 7 bases fitting TRBD1. J gave up 2 bases and V 6 bases, and 7 bases lay outside the gene matches. The CDR3 is 14 residues long. CDR1 is DFQATT, CDR2 SNEGSKA, per germline (reference sequence). The CDR3 is CSASITGGNQPQHF. The DNA for the CDR3 is TGCAGTGCATCGATTACAGGGGGCAATCAGCCCCAGCATTTT.

In this sample, this clonotype turned up many times. The gene calls are TRBV28 and TRBJ2-7, with TRBD1 identical over 7 bases. The length of the CDR3 is 14 residues. Germline lookup yields CDR1 MDHEN and CDR2 SYDVKM. With V trimmed by 7 bases and J by 0 bases, 6 bases remained unmatched. The CDR3 coding sequence is TGTGCCAGCAAACAGGGGCAGAGCTCCTACGAGCAGTACTTC. Translating gives CASKQGQSSYEQYF.

Only a few counts were recorded for this clonotype. The gene calls are TRBV3-1 and TRBJ1-3; D remains ambiguous. Germline V lookup: CDR1 LGHDT, CDR2 YNNKEL (reference sequence). The CDR3 totals 16 residues. Trimming cost V 2 bases and J 0 bases, with 11 bases left between them. This CDR3 is CASSQFQSISGNTIYF. The DNA for the CDR3 is TGTGCCAGCAGCCAATTTCAGTCAATCTCTGGAAACACCATATATTTT.

The gene calls are TRBV6-2 or TRBV6-3 and TRBJ1-4; maybe TRBD1 (6 bases). Trimming took 6 bases from V and 8 from J, leaving 13 bases between them. From germline, CDR1 is MNHEY and CDR2 SVGEGT. The CDR3 runs to 13 residues. The CDR3 bases are TGTGCCAGCAGCGGGACATTGGGAGAAAAACTGTTTTTT. This gives the protein CASSGTLGEKLFF.

Only a few counts were recorded for this clonotype. The chain couples TRBV29-1 to TRBJ2-5; D gene unclear. Germline values: CDR1 SQVTM, CDR2 ANQGSEA. Deletions cut 4 bases from V and 6 bases from J, with 9 bases between. The CDR3 loop spans 11 amino acids. CDR3 bases: TGCAGCGTTGGGTTGAAACAGACCCAGTACTTC. Protein sequence: CSVGLKQTQYF. Variable domain in full (rest from reference TRBV29-1 and TRBJ2-5): SAVISQKPSRDICQRGTSLTIQCQVDSQVTMMFWYRQQPGQSLTLIATANQGSEATYESGFVIDKFPISRPNLTFSTLTVSNMSPEDSSIYLCSVGLKQTQYFGPGTRLLVL.

The chain combines TRBV19 with TRBJ1-4; D gene ambiguous. Trimming cost V 5 bases and J 6 bases, with 13 bases left between them. Germline loops: CDR1 LNHDA, CDR2 SQIVND (reference sequence). The CDR3 length is 14 residues. CDR3: CASSEAREDEKLFF. CDR3 sequence (DNA): TGTGCCAGTAGTGAAGCCCGGGAAGATGAAAAACTGTTTTTT.

In this sample, this clonotype turned up a few times. The chain uses TRBV6-6 and TRBJ2-1; possibly TRBD2 for D (7 bases). The CDR3 runs to 14 residues. Deletions cut 0 bases from V and 10 bases from J, with 13 bases between. Germline V gene data show CDR1 as MNHNY and CDR2 as SVGAGI (reference sequence). The CDR3 region has the DNA TGTGCCAGCAGTTACTCAGGGGGGGTCGGGGAGCAGTTCTTC. Encoded protein: CASSYSGGVGEQFF.

This clonotype was seen a single time. This chain uses TRBV2 with TRBJ2-7; 10 bases agree with TRBD2. This CDR3 spans 15 amino acids. J gave up 2 bases and V 6 bases, and 7 bases lay outside the gene matches. CDR1 and CDR2 (germline): SNHLY, FYNNEI. The CDR3 sequence: CASSRLAGHPYEQYF. CDR3 DNA sequence: TGTGCCAGCAGCCGACTAGCGGGCCACCCCTACGAGCAGTACTTC.

This clonotype was seen repeatedly, ten times or more. The V and J genes are TRBV7-9 and TRBJ2-7; D is possibly TRBD2 (5 bases). Trimming shortened V by 4 bases and J by 0 bases, and 16 bases separated the two germline ends. Germline V lookup: CDR1 SEHNR, CDR2 FQNEAQ (reference sequence). The length of the CDR3 is 16 residues. The DNA for the CDR3 is TGTGCCAGCAGCTCGAGTAGCGCGACGATCTCCTACGAGCAGTACTTC. As protein: CASSSSSATISYEQYF.

The chain uses TRBV5-6 and TRBJ1-3; TRBD1 agrees at 7 bases. From germline, CDR1 is SGHDT and CDR2 YYEEEE. The CDR3 contains 12 residues. V was pared by 2 bases and J by 10 bases, with 3 bases of the junction left unmatched. For the CDR3, the DNA is TGTGCCAGCAGCTTTAACAGGGGTACCATATATTTT. Translating gives CASSFNRGTIYF.

The genes are TRBV3-1 and TRBJ2-7, with D perhaps matching TRBD2 (5 bases). Between the trimmed V and J ends, which lost 5 bases and 6 bases, there was a span of 14 bases. CDR1 LGHDT and CDR2 YNNKEL come from the germline V gene (reference sequence). The CDR3 runs to 13 residues. CDR3 nucleotide sequence: TGTGCCAGCAGCAAGCGAGTCAGCGGCGAGCAGTACTTC. This encodes CASSKRVSGEQYF.

This clonotype was observed many times. The CDR3: CASSLSSGEDEAFF. CDR3 coding DNA: TGTGCCAGCAGTTTAAGTTCCGGGGAGGATGAAGCTTTCTTT. This chain connects TRBV12-3 or TRBV12-4 to TRBJ1-1, with D uncertain. V lost 2 bases and J lost 7, with 14 bases in between. This CDR3 has 14 amino acids.

This clonotype was counted a few times. The chain is built from TRBV18 and TRBJ1-6; a weak D match, TRBD1 (6 bases). Germline CDR1 and CDR2: KGHSH and LQKENI. The V and J ends lost 7 bases and 6 bases respectively, with 13 bases between them. This CDR3 is 14 amino acids long. The CDR3 sequence is CASCTQGGNSPLHF. DNA of the CDR3: TGTGCCAGCTGTACACAAGGGGGTAATTCACCCCTCCACTTT.

Only a few counts were recorded for this clonotype. J is TRBJ2-5 and V is TRBV30; D is undetermined. The CDR3 spans 12 residues. V was clipped by 5 bases and J by 5 bases, with 12 bases between them. CDR1 and CDR2 from the germline V gene are GTSNPN and SVGIG (reference sequence). The chain's CDR3 is CAWYDLGETQYF. DNA of the CDR3: TGTGCCTGGTACGACTTAGGGGAGACCCAGTACTTC.

The sample holds a few counts of this clonotype. V usage is TRBV4-1 and J usage is TRBJ2-7; 7 nucleotides agree with TRBD1. Unmatched junction bases numbered 3, after V lost 0 bases and J lost 7 bases. Per germline, CDR1 MGHRA and CDR2 YSYEKL. The CDR3 runs to 13 residues. In DNA, the CDR3 is TGCGCCAGCAGCCAAGAGACAGGGCTAGAGCAGTACTTC. It specifies CASSQETGLEQYF.

The rearrangement links TRBV18 to TRBJ2-1; no definite D call. V was pared by 2 bases and J by 2 bases, with 10 bases between. The CDR3 has 15 residues. Germline loops: CDR1 KGHSH, CDR2 LQKENI. The CDR3 nucleotides read TGTGCCAGCTCACCAAGGGAAGTCACCTACAATGAGCAGTTCTTC. Its protein product is CASSPREVTYNEQFF.

This clonotype occurred many times. The genes are TRBV20-1 and TRBJ2-7; 7 bases line up with TRBD2. Germline V gene data show CDR1 as DFQATT and CDR2 as SNEGSKA (reference sequence). The V gene end was trimmed by 3 bases and the J gene end by 2 bases; junction bases not matched to a gene: 7. This CDR3 is 14 amino acids long. The CDR3 DNA reads as TGCAGTGCTAGCCCGCGGCGGGAGACCTACGAGCAGTACTTC. Amino acid sequence: CSASPRRETYEQYF.

The chain is built from TRBV9 and TRBJ2-2; 7 bases align to TRBD2. The germline V gene has CDR1 SGDLS and CDR2 YYNGEE. Trimming took 0 bases from V and 3 from J; bases not matched to a gene: 8. The CDR3 consists of 17 residues. CDR3 in amino acids: CASSVGVASGYTGELFF. The CDR3 DNA reads TGTGCCAGCAGCGTAGGCGTGGCTAGCGGTTACACCGGGGAGCTGTTTTTT. Complete variable domain (other parts from reference TRBV9 and TRBJ2-2): DSGVTQTPKHLITATGQRVTLRCSPRSGDLSVYWYQQSLDQGLQFLIQYYNGEERAKGNILERFSAQQFPDLHSELNLSSLELGDSALYFCASSVGVASGYTGELFFGEGSRLTVL.

As regards this clonotype: Since no conserved phenylalanine or tryptophan closes the CDR3, a read error is the likely cause. This rearrangement joins TRBV2 to TRBJ2-7, with 12 bases identical to TRBD2. CDR1 is SNHLY and CDR2 is FYNNEI in the germline V gene. The CDR3 is 15 amino acids. The ends lost 4 bases at V and 2 bases at J; junction bases unmatched: 3. The CDR3 nucleotides are TGTGCCAGCAGTGCCCTAGCGGGGGGGACCTACGAGCAGTACCTC. Translated, it gives CASSALAGGTYEQYL.

This clonotype occurred a few times. CDR3 DNA sequence: TGTGCCAGCAGCCCCCGGACTAGCGCGACTCGGTACTTC. Translated: CASSPRTSATRYF. This chain links TRBV7-9 with TRBJ2-5; 9 bases line up with TRBD2. CDR1 SEHNR and CDR2 FQNEAQ come from the germline V gene (reference sequence). The CDR3 extends over 13 amino acids. V was pared by 5 bases and J by 13 bases, with 11 bases of the junction left unmatched.

This clonotype was detected ten times or more. The chain carries TRBV6-1 and TRBJ2-7; either TRBD1 or TRBD2 may supply D (5 bases each). Germline V lookup: CDR1 MNHNS, CDR2 SASEGT. V was pared by 5 bases and J by 3 bases, with 14 bases between. The CDR3 sequence is 14 residues long. The CDR3 protein is CASSRRDRLYEQYF. CDR3 DNA: TGTGCCAGCAGTCGTAGGGACCGACTCTACGAGCAGTACTTC.